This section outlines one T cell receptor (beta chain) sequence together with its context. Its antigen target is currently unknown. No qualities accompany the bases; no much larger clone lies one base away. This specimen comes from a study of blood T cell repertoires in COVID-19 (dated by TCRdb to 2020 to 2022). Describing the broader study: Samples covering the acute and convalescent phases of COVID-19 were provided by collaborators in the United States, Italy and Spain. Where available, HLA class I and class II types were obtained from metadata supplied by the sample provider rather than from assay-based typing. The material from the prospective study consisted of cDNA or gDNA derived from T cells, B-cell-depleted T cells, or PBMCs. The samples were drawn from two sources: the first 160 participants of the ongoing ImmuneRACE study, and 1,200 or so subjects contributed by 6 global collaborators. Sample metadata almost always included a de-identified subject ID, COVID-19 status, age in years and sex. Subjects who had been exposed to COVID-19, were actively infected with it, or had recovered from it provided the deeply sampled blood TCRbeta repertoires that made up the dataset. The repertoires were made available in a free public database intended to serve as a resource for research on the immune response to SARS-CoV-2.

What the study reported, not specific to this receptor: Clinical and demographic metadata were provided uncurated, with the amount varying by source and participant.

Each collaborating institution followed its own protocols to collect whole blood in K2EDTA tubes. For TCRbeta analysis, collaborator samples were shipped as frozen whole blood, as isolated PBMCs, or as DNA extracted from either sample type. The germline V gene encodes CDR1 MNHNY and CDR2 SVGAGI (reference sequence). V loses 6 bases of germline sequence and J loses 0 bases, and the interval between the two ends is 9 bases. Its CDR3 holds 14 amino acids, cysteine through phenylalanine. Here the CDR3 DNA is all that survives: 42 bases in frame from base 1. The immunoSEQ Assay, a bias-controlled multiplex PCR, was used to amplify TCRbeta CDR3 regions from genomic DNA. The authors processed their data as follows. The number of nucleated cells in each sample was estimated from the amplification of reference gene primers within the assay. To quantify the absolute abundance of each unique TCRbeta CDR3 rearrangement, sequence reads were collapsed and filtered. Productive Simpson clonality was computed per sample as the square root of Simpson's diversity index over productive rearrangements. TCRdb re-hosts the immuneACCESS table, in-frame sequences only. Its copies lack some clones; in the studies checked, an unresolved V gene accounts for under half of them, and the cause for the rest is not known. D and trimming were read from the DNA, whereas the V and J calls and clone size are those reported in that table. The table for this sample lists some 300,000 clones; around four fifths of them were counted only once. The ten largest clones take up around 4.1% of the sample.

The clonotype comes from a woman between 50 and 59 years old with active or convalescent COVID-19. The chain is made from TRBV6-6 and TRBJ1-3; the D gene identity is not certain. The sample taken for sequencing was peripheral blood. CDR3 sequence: CASRLESSGNTIYF. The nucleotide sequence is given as TGTGCCAGCAGACTCGAGAGCTCTGGAAACACCATATATTTT.